Sequencing of this T cell receptor (beta chain) was carried out in a study of vaccination and CD4 T cells after COVID-19. The wider study: SARS-CoV-2 positivity in convalescent patients was established by nasal swab PCR; nine had mild and one severe disease. Study outcomes and limitations: For convalescent patients, a median 86.3% of reactive clones surfaced exclusively after vaccination.

Sequencing of DNA taken from cultured CD4+ T cells relied on the Oncomine TCR Beta short-read assay. TCRdb ran MiXCR on the PCR reads and lists one entry per CDR3 protein. Among over 7,500 distinct CDR3 sequences, under 30% were seen once, and the ten largest hold more than 9.5%. Points on this clonotype: Antigen unknown.

Documented treatment: approximately nine-day PBMC culture with coronavirus spike peptide pools or control peptides (ViraFEST assay). The CDR3 loop spans 14 amino acids. Germline-derived CDR1 and CDR2 are SNHLY and FYNNEI. Trimming removed 6 bases from V and 3 bases from J, with 13 bases in between. This TCR derives from a human donor who had recovered from COVID-19. Sequencing was performed on CD4+ T cells from blood, cultured in vitro, taken after SARS-CoV-2 vaccination. J is TRBJ2-3 and V is TRBV2, with a weak D call TRBD1 (6 bases). The CDR3 is CASRWTARTDTQYF. CDR3 DNA sequence: TGTGCCAGCAGATGGACAGCAAGAACAGATACGCAGTATTTT.